The TCR beta chain under discussion was sequenced for a study of CD8+ T cells in alopecia areata. Treatment in this sample: oral pan-JAK inhibitor, 5-10 mg twice daily. Only one count was recorded for this clone. TCR sequencing used cDNA made by reverse transcription of extracted RNA. This table comes from immunoSEQ multiplex PCR, and its TCRdb copy is limited to in-frame clones, with some not included. The sample yields tens of thousands of clones, about two thirds seen once. This clonotype originated in a human donor with alopecia areata. The source material was CD8+ T cells sorted from blood, sampled at approximately week 42, from a patient treated with tofacitinib.

The CDR3 DNA reads TGCGCCAGCAGCCCCACCGAGGGGGCCCAAGAGCAGTACTTC. Translated: CASSPTEGAQEQYF. The J gene is TRBJ2-7, the V gene TRBV5-1, with 7 nucleotides matching TRBD1. The ends lost 4 bases at V and 7 bases at J; junction bases unmatched: 11. CDR3 length equals 14 residues. Germline CDR1 reads SGHRS; CDR2 reads YFSETQ.